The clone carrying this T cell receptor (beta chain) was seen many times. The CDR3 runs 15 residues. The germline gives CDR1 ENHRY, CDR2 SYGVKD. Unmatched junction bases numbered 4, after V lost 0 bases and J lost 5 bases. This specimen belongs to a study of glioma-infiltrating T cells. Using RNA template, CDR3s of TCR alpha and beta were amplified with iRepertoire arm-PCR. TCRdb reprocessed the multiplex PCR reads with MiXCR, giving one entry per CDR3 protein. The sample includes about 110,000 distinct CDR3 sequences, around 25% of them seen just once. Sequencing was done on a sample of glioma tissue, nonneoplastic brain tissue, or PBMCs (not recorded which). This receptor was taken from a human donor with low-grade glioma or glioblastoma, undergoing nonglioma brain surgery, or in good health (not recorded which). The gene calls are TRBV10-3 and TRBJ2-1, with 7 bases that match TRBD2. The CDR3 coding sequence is TGTGCCATCAGTGAGTCGGGCGGGAGTAACAATGAGCAGTTCTTC. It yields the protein CAISESGGSNNEQFF.